The 18 T cell receptor beta chains below were found in one sample sequenced in a study of identical twins. One entry per CDR3 protein, called by TCRdb with MiXCR from the 5' RACE reads. The sample includes hundreds of thousands of distinct CDR3 sequences, under 9% of them seen just once. A further study also used this sample, focusing on yellow fever vaccine responses in identical twins.

Input material: PBMCs. All receptors derive from a woman aged 18 to 35 in good health.

The chain combines TRBV7-9 with TRBJ2-1; 7 nucleotides match TRBD1. Per the germline V gene, CDR1 is SEHNR and CDR2 is FQNEAQ (reference sequence). The CDR3 extends over 14 amino acids. Trimming cost V 4 bases and J 5 bases; bases outside gene matches: 5. CDR3 protein: CASSYVQGDNEQFF. The CDR3 nucleotides read TGTGCCAGCAGCTACGTGCAGGGGGACAATGAGCAGTTCTTC.

This clonotype has more than one count but fewer than ten. The V call is TRBV15, the J call TRBJ1-5; TRBD1 is a possible D gene (5 bases). The CDR3 loop spans 20 amino acids. Between the trimmed V and J ends, which lost 0 bases and 0 bases, there was a span of 21 bases. Germline loops: CDR1 LNHNV, CDR2 YYDKDF (reference sequence). Here the CDR3 reads CATSRDRGTLTEHSNQPQHF. In DNA, the CDR3 is TGTGCCACCAGCAGAGATCGGGGGACGCTCACCGAACATAGCAATCAGCCCCAGCATTTT.

This chain connects TRBV18 to TRBJ2-7; D remains unclear. Per the germline V gene, CDR1 is KGHSH and CDR2 is LQKENI. V gave up 5 bases and J gave up 6 bases, with 14 bases separating them. The CDR3 is made up of 13 amino acids. CDR3 amino acids: CASSATRVVEQYF. CDR3 nucleotides: TGTGCCAGCTCAGCGACCCGGGTCGTCGAGCAGTACTTC.

This clonotype came up a few times. The rearrangement uses TRBV15 and TRBJ2-6, with D possibly TRBD1 on 5 matching bases. The CDR3 runs 19 residues. CDR1 is LNHNV, CDR2 YYDKDF, per germline (reference sequence). V was trimmed by 2 bases and J by 0 bases, leaving 17 bases between them. The CDR3, as DNA: TGTGCCACCAGCAGAACCGACAGCCCTCTGCTCTCTGGGGCCAACGTCCTGACTTTC. Its protein is CATSRTDSPLLSGANVLTF.

The V and J genes are TRBV10-3 and TRBJ2-1; 13 nucleotides match TRBD2. The length of the CDR3 is 17 residues. Germline lookup yields CDR1 ENHRY and CDR2 SYGVKD. The V and J ends lost 7 bases and 2 bases, in that order; junction bases with no gene match: 8. The CDR3 nucleotides read TGTGCCATCAAAGGACTAGCGGGAGACAGCACCTACAATGAGCAGTTCTTC. Translation gives CAIKGLAGDSTYNEQFF.

V gene TRBV15 combines with J gene TRBJ2-7; 7 bases fit TRBD1. J lost 2 bases, V lost 5 bases, and 6 bases had no gene match. Germline loops: CDR1 LNHNV, CDR2 YYDKDF (reference sequence). This CDR3 is 14 amino acids long. CDR3 DNA sequence: TGTGCCACCAGCGTTAGGGACAGACCCTACGAGCAGTACTTC. Amino acids: CATSVRDRPYEQYF.

This clonotype was recorded a few times. This chain connects TRBV3-1 to TRBJ1-6, with a tentative D call TRBD1 (6 bases). Germline values: CDR1 LGHDT, CDR2 YNNKEL (reference sequence). The CDR3 consists of 14 residues. V lost 6 bases to trimming and J lost 5 bases, with 11 bases between them. CDR3 sequence (DNA): TGTGCCAGCAGGGAACAGGGTAATAATTCACCCCTCCACTTT. This encodes CASREQGNNSPLHF.

This clonotype was observed a few times. The chain is built from TRBV5-1 and TRBJ1-1; maybe TRBD1 (5 bases). The CDR3 consists of 16 residues. CDR1 is SGHRS and CDR2 is YFSETQ in the germline V gene. V was clipped by 0 bases and J by 4 bases, with 16 bases between them. The CDR3 sequence: CASSLAVTAGPTEAFF. The CDR3 DNA follows: TGCGCCAGCAGCTTGGCCGTGACTGCAGGGCCCACTGAAGCTTTCTTT.

This clonotype was found many times. The chain combines TRBV6-2 or TRBV6-3 with TRBJ2-1, with TRBD2 identical over 9 bases. V gave up 0 bases and J gave up 6 bases; unmatched junction bases: 9. CDR3 length equals 17 residues. The germline V gene has CDR1 MNHEY and CDR2 SVGEGT. The chain's CDR3 is CASSYSPTSGLFNEQFF. In DNA, the CDR3 is TGTGCCAGCAGTTACTCACCGACTAGCGGCTTATTCAATGAGCAGTTCTTC.

This clonotype was counted only a few times. V and J are TRBV4-1 and TRBJ2-1, with TRBD1 matching over 11 bases. The V gene end was trimmed by 0 bases and the J gene end by 1 base; junction bases not matched to a gene: 11. Germline V gene data show CDR1 as MGHRA and CDR2 as YSYEKL. This CDR3 spans 20 amino acids. Written as DNA, the CDR3 is TGCGCCAGCAGCCAAGATGAAACCCCGGGACAGGGGGGATCCTACAATGAGCAGTTCTTC. As protein: CASSQDETPGQGGSYNEQFF.

This clonotype has just a few counts. The chain joins TRBV9 to TRBJ2-5; TRBD2 matches at 8 bases. This CDR3 is built from 16 residues. J gave up 0 bases and V 3 bases, and 7 bases lay outside the gene matches. Germline-derived CDR1 and CDR2 are SGDLS and YYNGEE. The CDR3 nucleotides are TGTGCCAGCAGCGCGACGGGGGGGTGGTACCAAGAGACCCAGTACTTC. Translated: CASSATGGWYQETQYF.

This clonotype has ten or more counts. This chain connects TRBV27 to TRBJ2-1; TRBD1 might be the D (5 bases). The CDR3 contains 15 residues. In germline, CDR1 is MNHEY, CDR2 SMNVEV (reference sequence). V was shortened by 0 bases and J by 10 bases, with 16 bases between the two germline ends. DNA for the CDR3: TGTGCCAGCAGTTTATCGAGCACAGGCCTGGGGGAGCAGTTCTTC. This sequence encodes CASSLSSTGLGEQFF.

This clonotype turned up a few times. The chain employs TRBV28 and TRBJ2-2; maybe TRBD2 (6 bases). The CDR3 loop spans 16 amino acids. The germline gives CDR1 MDHEN, CDR2 SYDVKM. The V and J ends lost 6 bases and 1 base respectively, with 15 bases between them. The CDR3 here is CASRTERDWNTGELFF. The CDR3, as DNA: TGTGCCAGCAGGACTGAACGGGACTGGAACACCGGGGAGCTGTTTTTT.

The chain recombines TRBV6-2 or TRBV6-3 with TRBJ2-1; D ambiguous. The V and J ends lost 6 bases and 8 bases respectively, with 29 bases between them. The germline V gene encodes CDR1 MNHEY and CDR2 SVGEGT. The CDR3 sequence is 18 residues long. This chain's CDR3 is CASSYQPVGSPRGDEQFF. The CDR3 DNA follows: TGTGCCAGCAGCTACCAACCCGTGGGCTCACCCCGCGGCGATGAGCAGTTCTTC.

This clonotype occurred a few times. This chain joins TRBV6-5 and TRBJ1-4, with a weak D call TRBD1 (5 bases). The CDR3 consists of 14 residues. CDR1 is MNHEY and CDR2 is SVGAGI in the germline V gene. Trimming cost V 3 bases and J 7 bases, with 12 bases left between them. The CDR3 DNA reads as TGTGCCAGCAGTTATCTCAGGGTCGGTGAAAAACTGTTTTTT. As protein: CASSYLRVGEKLFF.

This clonotype was seen more than once but under ten times. The chain recombines TRBV6-5 with TRBJ2-3; the match to TRBD2 covers 11 bases. Trimming removed 0 bases from V and 7 bases from J; junction bases left unmatched: 6. The CDR3 length is 16 residues. CDR1 is MNHEY, CDR2 SVGAGI, per germline. CDR3 DNA: TGTGCCAGCAGTTACTCTAGCGGGAGGGGAGCGTATACGCAGTATTTT. Translating it yields CASSYSSGRGAYTQYF.

The sample holds a few counts of this clonotype. CDR3 amino acids: CAISRRTGNTEAFF. CDR3 nucleotides: TGTGCCATCAGTCGGAGGACAGGGAACACTGAAGCTTTCTTT. The rearrangement joins TRBV10-3 to TRBJ1-1; 7 bases align to TRBD1. V lost 5 bases to trimming and J lost 1 base; unmatched junction nucleotides: 4. This CDR3 comprises 14 residues. The V gene's germline CDR1 is ENHRY and CDR2 SYGVKD.

The J gene is TRBJ2-3, the V gene TRBV7-2; D is ambiguous. In germline, CDR1 is SGHTA, CDR2 FQGNSA. This CDR3 region has 11 residues. Trimming took off 4 bases at V and 13 bases at J, with 12 bases between the two ends. CDR3 region: CASSSLTRKYF. In nucleotides, the CDR3 is TGTGCCAGCAGCTCGCTGACCCGCAAGTATTTT.